These 27 T cell receptor beta chains came from one sample sequenced in a study of shared clonotypes between healthy human individuals. Sequenced by immunoSEQ multiplex PCR; TCRdb stores in-frame clones only, minus some. This sample has about 960,000 clones, with about 80% found just once. The sample taken for sequencing was memory CD4+ T cells sorted from blood. As to subset: CD45RA-negative fraction. The receptors stem from a man aged 18 to 30 in good health.

The V and J genes are TRBV7-9 and TRBJ2-5; 9 bases map to TRBD2. The trim removed 3 bases at V and 1 base at J, leaving 0 bases unmatched. CDR1 and CDR2 from the germline V gene are SEHNR and FQNEAQ (reference sequence). This CDR3 contains 14 residues. CDR3 DNA: TGTGCCAGCAGCTTTAGCGGGGGCCAAGAGACCCAGTACTTC. Residues: CASSFSGGQETQYF. The full variable domain, in which reference TRBV7-9 and TRBJ2-5 provide the parts outside the CDR3, is DTGVSQNPRHKITKRGQNVTFRCDPISEHNRLYWYRQTLGQGPEFLTYFQNEAQLEKSRLLSDRFSAERPKGSFSTLEIQRTEQGDSAMYLCASSFSGGQETQYFGPGTRLLVL.

The V gene is TRBV5-1, the J gene TRBJ2-7, with TRBD2 matching over 7 bases. Germline CDR1 is SGHRS and CDR2 is YFSETQ. The CDR3 loop spans 16 amino acids. V dropped 0 bases and J dropped 5; count of bases not matched to a gene: 11. This chain's CDR3 is CASSLDSSGGSDEQYF. The CDR3, as DNA: TGCGCCAGCAGCTTGGATTCGTCGGGCGGGAGTGACGAGCAGTACTTC.

The sample holds one count of this clone. This chain links TRBV6-6 with TRBJ2-3; 8 bases line up with TRBD1. The CDR3 sequence is 15 residues long. Germline CDR1 and CDR2: MNHNY and SVGAGI (reference sequence). V shed 8 bases, J shed 2 bases, and the junction held 9 bases outside the gene matches. This chain's CDR3 is CASGPGGGTTDTQYF. CDR3 DNA: TGTGCCAGCGGTCCAGGGGGCGGCACCACAGATACGCAGTATTTT.

This rearrangement joins TRBV9 to TRBJ2-7; D is perhaps TRBD1 (6 bases). With 4 bases removed from V and 1 base from J, the gap between germline ends came to 27 bases. The CDR3 is 19 residues long. Germline values: CDR1 SGDLS, CDR2 YYNGEE. CDR3: CASSPGGTGRSKGSYEQYF. In nucleotides, the CDR3 is TGTGCCAGCAGCCCTGGTGGCACAGGGCGATCAAAAGGATCCTACGAGCAGTACTTC.

This chain connects TRBV7-2 to TRBJ1-1; D remains ambiguous. Germline V gene lookup returns CDR1 SGHTA and CDR2 FQGNSA. Trimming stripped 2 bases from V and 5 bases from J, with 15 bases between. This CDR3 region has 15 residues. The CDR3 spells CASSLPQKTLTEAFF. The CDR3 DNA follows: TGTGCCAGCAGCTTACCCCAAAAGACTCTAACTGAAGCTTTCTTT.

The V call is TRBV5-4, the J call TRBJ1-4; no reliable D call. V gave up 2 bases and J gave up 5 bases, with 10 bases separating them. CDR3 length: 14 residues. Germline V gives CDR1 SGHNT, CDR2 YYREEE (reference sequence). CDR3 amino acids: CASSFGTSNEKLFF. CDR3 nucleotides: TGTGCCAGCAGCTTTGGTACCTCAAATGAAAAACTGTTTTTT.

CDR3 nucleotide sequence: TGTGCCAGCAGCTCGAGGGGGGGAGATACGCAGTATTTT. Translation gives CASSSRGGDTQYF. The rearrangement uses TRBV5-4 and TRBJ2-3; possibly TRBD2 for D (7 bases). The CDR3 runs 13 residues. V lost 3 bases to trimming and J lost 5 bases, with 10 bases between them. Germline V gene data show CDR1 as SGHNT and CDR2 as YYREEE (reference sequence).

This sequence joins TRBV28 and TRBJ2-7; 11 nucleotides match TRBD1. Germline CDR1 MDHEN, CDR2 SYDVKM. The CDR3 is made up of 15 amino acids. V was clipped by 2 bases and J by 3 bases; unmatched bases: 3. The CDR3 bases are TGTGCCAGCAGTTTAGGGGGACAGGGGGACTACGAGCAGTACTTC. Translated, it gives CASSLGGQGDYEQYF.

This chain joins TRBV7-3 and TRBJ2-5; D is uncertain. Germline V gene data show CDR1 as SGHTA and CDR2 as FQGTGA. The CDR3 loop spans 13 amino acids. Deletions cut 5 bases from V and 0 bases from J, with 7 bases between. The CDR3 here is CASSEADQETQYF. Here the CDR3 DNA reads TGTGCCAGCAGCGAGGCAGACCAAGAGACCCAGTACTTC.

V is TRBV19 and J is TRBJ2-7; 8 bases agree with TRBD1. The V gene's germline CDR1 is LNHDA and CDR2 SQIVND (reference sequence). V lost 2 bases and J lost 6; bases outside the gene matches: 6. This CDR3 comprises 14 residues. The CDR3 DNA reads as TGTGCCAGTAGTATAAGGACAGGGATCAGCGAGCAGTACTTC. It translates to CASSIRTGISEQYF. Full variable domain (outside the CDR3, taken from reference TRBV19 and TRBJ2-7): DGGITQSPKYLFRKEGQNVTLSCEQNLNHDAMYWYRQDPGQGLRLIYYSQIVNDFQKGDIAEGYSVSREKKESFPLTVTSAQKNPTAFYLCASSIRTGISEQYFGPGTRLTVT.

The J gene is TRBJ1-1, the V gene TRBV6-5; D is unresolved. Germline assignment: CDR1 MNHEY and CDR2 SVGAGI. V shed 0 bases and J shed 4 bases, with 9 bases lying between them. This CDR3 has 14 amino acids. CDR3 in DNA: TGTGCCAGCAGTTACTCGGGTGTAGTCACTGAAGCTTTCTTT. Translated: CASSYSGVVTEAFF.

V usage is TRBV7-2 and J usage is TRBJ1-1; no firm D call. The germline V gene encodes CDR1 SGHTA and CDR2 FQGNSA. This CDR3 comprises 14 residues. Trimming pared 1 base from V and 4 bases from J, leaving 10 bases between. The CDR3 spells CASSLGWGSTEAFF. The CDR3 DNA is TGTGCCAGCAGCTTAGGGTGGGGAAGCACTGAAGCTTTCTTT.

At least ten counts were recorded for this clone. J is TRBJ1-4 and V is TRBV7-8, with unresolved D. V was trimmed by 1 base and J by 6 bases, leaving 9 bases between them. The V gene's germline CDR1 is SGHVS and CDR2 FQNEAQ. This CDR3 spans 14 amino acids. The CDR3 bases are TGTGCCAGCAGCTTAGGCCAAACCCATGAAAAACTGTTTTTT. It specifies CASSLGQTHEKLFF. The full variable domain, rest sourced from reference TRBV7-8 and TRBJ1-4, is GAGVSQSPRYKVAKRGQDVALRCDPISGHVSLFWYQQALGQGPEFLTYFQNEAQLDKSGLPSDRFFAERPEGSVSTLKIQRTQQEDSAVYLCASSLGQTHEKLFFGSGTQLSVL.

This clone was seen more than once but under ten times. The V and J genes are TRBV29-1 and TRBJ2-5; TRBD2 aligns across 7 bases. The CDR3 is made up of 13 amino acids. From germline, CDR1 is SQVTM and CDR2 ANQGSEA. The junction had 7 bases not matched to a gene; V was cut back by 4 bases and J by 5 bases. In nucleotides, the CDR3 is TGCAGCGTTGGAGGAGGGGAGGGGGAGACCCAGTACTTC. Translation gives CSVGGGEGETQYF.

The chain combines TRBV6-6 with TRBJ1-2, with 7 positions matching TRBD1. The CDR3 has 15 amino acids. Germline values: CDR1 MNHNY, CDR2 SVGAGI (reference sequence). Trimming cost V 0 bases and J 5 bases; bases outside gene matches: 6. The CDR3 DNA reads as TGTGCCAGCAGTTACTCTGGCAGGGGGTATTATGGCTACACCTTC. Translated: CASSYSGRGYYGYTF.

For this clone: Other nucleotide sequences in the sample specify the same CDR3. The J gene is TRBJ1-2, the V gene TRBV7-2; D possibly corresponds to TRBD1 (5 bases). The CDR3 has 13 residues. V lost 1 base and J lost 5, with 8 bases in between. The germline CDR1 and CDR2 sequences are SGHTA and FQGNSA. In DNA, the CDR3 is TGTGCCAGCAGCTTAGGACAGTTTTATGGCTACACCTTC. The encoded protein is CASSLGQFYGYTF.

The chain employs TRBV28 and TRBJ1-1, with no clear D. The CDR3 runs 15 residues. V was cut by 5 bases and J by 1 base, with 14 bases left in between. Germline V CDR1 and CDR2: MDHEN, SYDVKM. The CDR3 is CASSKYSPPNTEAFF. The CDR3 coding sequence is TGTGCCAGCAGTAAATATTCGCCCCCGAACACTGAAGCTTTCTTT.

The chain links TRBV5-6 to TRBJ2-7, with TRBD2 matching 9 bases. The CDR3 loop spans 17 amino acids. With V trimmed by 2 bases and J by 2 bases, 11 bases remained unmatched. CDR1 and CDR2 (germline): SGHDT, YYEEEE. The CDR3 protein is CASSFRVAGVSTYEQYF. CDR3 DNA: TGTGCCAGCAGCTTCAGGGTAGCGGGGGTTTCCACCTACGAGCAGTACTTC.

This clone has a handful of counts. The chain is built from TRBV5-4 and TRBJ2-5, with D perhaps matching TRBD1 or TRBD2 (5 bases each). The length of the CDR3 is 15 residues. V was cut by 4 bases and J by 1 base, with 14 bases left in between. The germline CDR1 and CDR2 sequences are SGHNT and YYREEE (reference sequence). The CDR3 sequence: CASSLGTLAQETQYF. CDR3 DNA sequence: TGTGCCAGCAGCCTTGGGACCCTCGCCCAAGAGACCCAGTACTTC.

The V and J genes are TRBV29-1 and TRBJ2-7, with TRBD1 as a possible D gene (7 bases). Trimming removed 5 bases at V and 6 bases at J, with 20 bases between. The germline CDR1 and CDR2 sequences are SQVTM and ANQGSEA. The CDR3 runs 14 residues. CDR3: CSVRAGQGVGEQYF. The CDR3 DNA sequence: TGCAGCGTTCGTGCGGGGCAGGGGGTTGGCGAGCAGTACTTC.

The chain joins TRBV5-6 to TRBJ1-1, with D maybe TRBD1 (6 bases). The CDR3 consists of 16 residues. From germline, CDR1 is SGHDT and CDR2 YYEEEE. V was shortened by 2 bases and J by 3 bases, with 17 bases between the two germline ends. The CDR3 bases are TGTGCCAGCAGCTTTAATAAGGGGGGCGCGGACACTGAAGCTTTCTTT. Protein sequence: CASSFNKGGADTEAFF.

The V and J genes are TRBV7-2 and TRBJ2-4; D remains unclear. The germline V gene encodes CDR1 SGHTA and CDR2 FQGNSA. This CDR3 contains 16 residues. V was trimmed by 5 bases and J by 0 bases, leaving 14 bases between them. This CDR3 is CASSPSLTEAKNIQYF. In DNA form, the CDR3 reads TGTGCCAGCAGCCCTTCCTTAACTGAAGCCAAAAACATTCAGTACTTC.

The chain joins TRBV4-3 to TRBJ2-3; the D is unclear. Germline CDR1 reads LGHNA; CDR2 reads YSLEER. Trimming cost V 0 bases and J 3 bases, with 16 bases left between them. CDR3 length equals 17 residues. For the CDR3, the DNA is TGCGCCAGCAGCCAAGATCGTGGAGTGTATGGGACAGATACGCAGTATTTT. Encoded protein: CASSQDRGVYGTDTQYF.

This sequence joins TRBV4-1 and TRBJ2-3, with a possible D match to TRBD1 (5 bases). The CDR3 totals 16 residues. Germline V CDR1 and CDR2: MGHRA, YSYEKL. The V end lost 0 bases, the J end lost 0 bases, and 10 bases lay between the germline ends. Here the CDR3 DNA reads TGCGCCAGCAGCCAAGATGGGCAGGGTAGCACAGATACGCAGTATTTT. This encodes CASSQDGQGSTDTQYF.

The genes are TRBV6-6 and TRBJ1-2, with D hard to call. The ends were cut back, 2 bases at V and 0 bases at J, with 10 bases in the middle. The CDR3 contains 15 residues. Germline V gene sequence: CDR1 MNHNY, CDR2 SVGAGI (reference sequence). The CDR3 DNA is TGTGCCAGCAGTTACGGGAACAACCCTAACTATGGCTACACCTTC. Protein sequence: CASSYGNNPNYGYTF.

This sequence joins TRBV7-2 and TRBJ2-2; D may match TRBD1 or TRBD2 (5 bases each). Germline V gives CDR1 SGHTA, CDR2 FQGNSA. CDR3 length equals 15 residues. Trimming left V 3 bases short and J 6 bases short, with 14 bases between. The CDR3 DNA is TGTGCCAGCAGCTTCAAGGGGAGTAGAGCCGGGGAGCTGTTTTTT. The encoded protein is CASSFKGSRAGELFF.

Notes on this clone: The sample holds other DNA sequences that translate to the same CDR3. The chain uses TRBV5-1 and TRBJ1-1; D is ambiguous. CDR3 length equals 13 residues. CDR1 and CDR2 from the germline V gene are SGHRS and YFSETQ. V lost 0 bases, J lost 2 bases, and 5 bases lay in between. The CDR3 DNA reads TGCGCCAGCAGCTTGGAAGCAAACACTGAAGCTTTCTTT. It translates to CASSLEANTEAFF.